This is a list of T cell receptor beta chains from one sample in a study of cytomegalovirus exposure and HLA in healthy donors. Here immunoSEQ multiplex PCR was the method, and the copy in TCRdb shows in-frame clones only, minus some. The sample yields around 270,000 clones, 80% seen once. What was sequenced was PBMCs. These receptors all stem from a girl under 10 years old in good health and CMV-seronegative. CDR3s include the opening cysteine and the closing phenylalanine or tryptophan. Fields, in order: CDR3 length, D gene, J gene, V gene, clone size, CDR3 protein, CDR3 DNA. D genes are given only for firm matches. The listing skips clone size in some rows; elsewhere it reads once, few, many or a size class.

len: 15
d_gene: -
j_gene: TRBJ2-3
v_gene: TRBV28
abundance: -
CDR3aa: CASSPGSLSTDTQYF
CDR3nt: TGTGCCAGCAGTCCAGGGTCTCTATCCACAGATACGCAGTATTTT

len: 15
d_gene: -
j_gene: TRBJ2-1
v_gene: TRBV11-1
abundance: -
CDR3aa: CASSLEGQTYNEQFF
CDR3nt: TGTGCCAGCAGCTTAGAGGGGCAAACCTACAATGAGCAGTTCTTC

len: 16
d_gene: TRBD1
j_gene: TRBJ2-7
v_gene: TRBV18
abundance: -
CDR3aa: CASSEYYRTGGYEQYF
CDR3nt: TGTGCCAGCTCAGAATACTACCGGACAGGGGGCTACGAGCAGTACTTC

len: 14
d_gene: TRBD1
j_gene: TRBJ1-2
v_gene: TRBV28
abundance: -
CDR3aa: CASSLEGAISLYTF
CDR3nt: TGTGCCAGCAGTTTAGAGGGGGCGATATCCCTCTACACCTTC

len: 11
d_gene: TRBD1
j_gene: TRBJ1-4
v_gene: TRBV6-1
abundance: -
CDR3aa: CASTVTGEMFF
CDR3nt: TGTGCCAGCACTGTGACAGGGGAAATGTTTTTT

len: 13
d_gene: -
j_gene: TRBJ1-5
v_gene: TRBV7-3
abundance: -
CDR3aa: CASSLNSYQPQHF
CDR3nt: TGTGCCAGCAGCTTAAACAGTTATCAGCCCCAGCATTTT

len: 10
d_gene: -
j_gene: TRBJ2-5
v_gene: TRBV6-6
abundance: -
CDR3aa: CAHGSGEQYF
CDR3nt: TGTGCGCATGGGTCGGGAGAGCAGTACTTC

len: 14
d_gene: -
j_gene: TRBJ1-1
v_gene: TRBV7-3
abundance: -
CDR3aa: CASSQKGGFTEAFF
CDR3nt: TGTGCCAGCAGCCAAAAGGGGGGGTTCACTGAAGCTTTCTTT

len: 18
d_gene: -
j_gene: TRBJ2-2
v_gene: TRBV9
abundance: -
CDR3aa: CASSVVWRTYPNTGELFF
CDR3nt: TGTGCCAGCAGCGTAGTTTGGAGGACTTACCCAAACACCGGGGAGCTGTTTTTT

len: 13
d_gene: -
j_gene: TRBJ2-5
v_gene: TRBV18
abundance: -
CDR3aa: CASSPDRQETQYF
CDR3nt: TGTGCCAGCTCACCAGACAGACAAGAGACCCAGTACTTC

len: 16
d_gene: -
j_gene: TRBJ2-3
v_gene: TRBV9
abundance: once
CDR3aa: CASSSPRGGSTDTQYF
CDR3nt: TGTGCCAGCAGCTCCCCACGGGGTGGGAGCACAGATACGCAGTATTTT

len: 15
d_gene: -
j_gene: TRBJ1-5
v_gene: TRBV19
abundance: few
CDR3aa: CASSIYQGSNQPQHF
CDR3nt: TGTGCCAGTAGTATTTATCAGGGTAGCAATCAGCCCCAGCATTTT

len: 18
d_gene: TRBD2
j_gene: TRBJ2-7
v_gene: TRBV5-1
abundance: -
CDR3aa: CASSWQGQTSGPSYEQYF
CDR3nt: TGCGCCAGCAGCTGGCAGGGCCAGACTAGCGGTCCCTCCTACGAGCAGTACTTC

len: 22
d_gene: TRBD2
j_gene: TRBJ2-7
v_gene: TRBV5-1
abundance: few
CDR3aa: CASSSQGASGSWLRWQGYEQYF
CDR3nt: TGCGCCAGCAGCTCTCAAGGGGCTAGCGGGAGTTGGCTACGCTGGCAGGGCTACGAGCAGTACTTC

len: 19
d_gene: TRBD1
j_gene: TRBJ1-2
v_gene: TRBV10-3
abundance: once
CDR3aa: CAISESIRPRTGVNYGYTF
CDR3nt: TGTGCCATCAGTGAGTCGATAAGACCGAGGACAGGCGTCAACTATGGCTACACCTTC

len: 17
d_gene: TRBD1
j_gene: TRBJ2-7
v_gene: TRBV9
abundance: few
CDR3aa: CASSVEPGGTGGHEQYF
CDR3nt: TGTGCCAGCAGCGTGGAGCCAGGTGGGACAGGGGGCCACGAGCAGTACTTC

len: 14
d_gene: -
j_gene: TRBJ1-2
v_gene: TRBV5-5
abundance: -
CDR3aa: CASSLTLSNYGYTF
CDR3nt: TGTGCCAGCAGCTTGACGCTGAGTAACTATGGCTACACCTTC

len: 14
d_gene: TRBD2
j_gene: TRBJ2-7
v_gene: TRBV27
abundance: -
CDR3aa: CASSASGSSYEQYF
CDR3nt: TGTGCCAGCAGTGCTAGCGGGAGCTCCTACGAGCAGTACTTC

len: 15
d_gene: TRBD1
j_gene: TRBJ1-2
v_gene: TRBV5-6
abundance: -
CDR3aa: CASSLAGTVNYGYTF
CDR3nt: TGTGCCAGCAGCTTAGCCGGGACAGTTAACTATGGCTACACCTTC

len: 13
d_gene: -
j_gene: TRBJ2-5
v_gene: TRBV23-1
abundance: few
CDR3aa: CANRERDQETQYF
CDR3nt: TGCGCCAACCGGGAACGGGATCAAGAGACCCAGTACTTC

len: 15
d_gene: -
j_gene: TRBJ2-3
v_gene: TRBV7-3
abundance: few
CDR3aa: CASSFLAMGTDTQYF
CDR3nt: TGTGCCAGCAGCTTCCTAGCAATGGGCACAGATACGCAGTATTTT

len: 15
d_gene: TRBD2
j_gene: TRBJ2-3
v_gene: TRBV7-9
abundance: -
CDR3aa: CASSTTSVSTDTQYF
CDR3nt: TGTGCCAGCAGTACGACTAGCGTAAGCACAGATACGCAGTATTTT

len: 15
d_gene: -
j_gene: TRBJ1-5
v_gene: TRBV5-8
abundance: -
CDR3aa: CASSLAVISNQPQHF
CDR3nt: TGTGCCAGCAGCTTGGCGGTGATTAGCAATCAGCCCCAGCATTTT

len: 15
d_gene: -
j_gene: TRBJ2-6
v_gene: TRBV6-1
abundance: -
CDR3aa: CASSEDRAGANVLTF
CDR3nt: TGTGCCAGCAGTGAAGACAGGGCTGGGGCCAACGTCCTGACTTTC

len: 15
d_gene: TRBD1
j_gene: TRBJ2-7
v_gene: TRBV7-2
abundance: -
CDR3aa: CASSLAGTGVYEQYF
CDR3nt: TGTGCCAGCAGCTTAGCTGGGACAGGGGTCTACGAGCAGTACTTC

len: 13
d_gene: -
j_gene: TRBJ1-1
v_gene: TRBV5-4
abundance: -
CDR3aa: CASSLQGNTEAFF
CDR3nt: TGTGCCAGCAGCTTACAGGGTAACACTGAAGCTTTCTTT

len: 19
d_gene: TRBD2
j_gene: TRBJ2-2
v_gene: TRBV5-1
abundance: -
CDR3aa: CASSSRTSGRANGTGELFF
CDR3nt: TGCGCCAGCAGCAGCCGGACTAGCGGGAGGGCCAACGGCACCGGGGAGCTGTTTTTT

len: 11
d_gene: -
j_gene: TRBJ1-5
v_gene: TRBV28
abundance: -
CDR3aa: CASSHNQPQHF
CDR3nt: TGTGCCAGCAGTCATAATCAGCCCCAGCATTTT

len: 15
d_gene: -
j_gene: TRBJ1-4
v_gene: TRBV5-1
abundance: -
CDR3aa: CASSPRGGGNEKLFF
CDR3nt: TGCGCCAGCAGCCCCCGTGGGGGAGGTAATGAAAAACTGTTTTTT

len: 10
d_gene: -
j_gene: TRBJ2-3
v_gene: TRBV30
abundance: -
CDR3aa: CAWSLQAQYF
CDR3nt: TGTGCCTGGAGTTTACAGGCTCAGTATTTT

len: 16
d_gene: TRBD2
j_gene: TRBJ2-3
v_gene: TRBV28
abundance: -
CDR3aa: CASSLAAGGDTDTQYF
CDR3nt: TGTGCCAGCAGTTTAGCAGCGGGAGGTGACACAGATACGCAGTATTTT

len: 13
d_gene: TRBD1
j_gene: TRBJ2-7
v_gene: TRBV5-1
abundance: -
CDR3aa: CASTGGRSYEQYF
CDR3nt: TGCGCCAGCACAGGGGGCCGGTCCTACGAGCAGTACTTC

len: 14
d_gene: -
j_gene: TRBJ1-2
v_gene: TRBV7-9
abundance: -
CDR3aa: CASSLSAGLYGYTF
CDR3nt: TGTGCCAGCAGCTTAAGCGCAGGACTCTATGGCTACACCTTC

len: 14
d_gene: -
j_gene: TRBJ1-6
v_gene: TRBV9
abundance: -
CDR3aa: CASSVEGSNSPLHF
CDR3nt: TGTGCCAGCAGCGTAGAGGGGTCCAATTCACCCCTCCACTTT

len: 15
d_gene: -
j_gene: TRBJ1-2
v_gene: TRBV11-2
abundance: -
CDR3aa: CASSPGRVANYSYTF
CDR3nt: TGTGCCAGCAGCCCCGGGAGGGTTGCTAACTATAGCTACACCTTC

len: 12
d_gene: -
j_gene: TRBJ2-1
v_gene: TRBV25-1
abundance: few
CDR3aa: CASITSYNEQFF
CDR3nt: TGTGCCAGCATTACATCCTACAATGAGCAGTTCTTC

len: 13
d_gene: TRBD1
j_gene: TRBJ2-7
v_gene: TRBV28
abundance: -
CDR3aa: CASGGQGTYEQYF
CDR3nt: TGTGCCAGCGGGGGACAGGGGACCTACGAGCAGTACTTC

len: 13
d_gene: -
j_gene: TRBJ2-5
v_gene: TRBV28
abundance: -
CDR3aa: CASSSGGTETQYF
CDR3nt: TGTGCCAGCAGTTCGGGGGGCACAGAGACCCAGTACTTC

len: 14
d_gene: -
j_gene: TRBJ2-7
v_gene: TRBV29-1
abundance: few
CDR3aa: CSVEGGFGTYEQYF
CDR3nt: TGCAGCGTTGAGGGGGGTTTTGGTACCTACGAGCAGTACTTC

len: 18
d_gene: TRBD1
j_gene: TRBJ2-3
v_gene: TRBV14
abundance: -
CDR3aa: CASSPLPGTATATDTQYF
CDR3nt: TGTGCCAGCAGCCCACTACCCGGGACAGCGACGGCGACGGATACGCAGTATTTT

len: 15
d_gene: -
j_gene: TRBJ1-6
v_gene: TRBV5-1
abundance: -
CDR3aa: CASSLGGGYNSPLHF
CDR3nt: TGCGCCAGCAGCTTGGGAGGGGGCTATAATTCACCCCTCCACTTT

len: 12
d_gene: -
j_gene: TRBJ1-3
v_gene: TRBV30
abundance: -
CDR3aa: CAARGTGNTIYF
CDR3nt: TGTGCCGCACGGGGGACCGGAAACACCATATATTTT

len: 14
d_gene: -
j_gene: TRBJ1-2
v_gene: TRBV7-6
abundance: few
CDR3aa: CASSLNADFEGYTF
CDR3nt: TGTGCCAGCAGCTTAAACGCGGACTTTGAAGGCTACACCTTC

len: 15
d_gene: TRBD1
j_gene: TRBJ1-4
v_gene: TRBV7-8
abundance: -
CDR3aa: CASSLLRGQGEKLFF
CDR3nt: TGTGCCAGCAGCTTACTCAGGGGGCAAGGGGAAAAACTGTTTTTT

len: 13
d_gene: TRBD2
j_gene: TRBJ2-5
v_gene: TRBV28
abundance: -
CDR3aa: CASRREGRETQYF
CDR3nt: TGTGCCAGTCGGAGGGAGGGACGGGAGACCCAGTACTTC

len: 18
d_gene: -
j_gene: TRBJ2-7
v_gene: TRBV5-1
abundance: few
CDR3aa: CASSLAPNSGTRSREQYF
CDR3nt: TGCGCCAGCAGCTTAGCACCTAATTCGGGTACTCGTTCGCGGGAGCAGTACTTC

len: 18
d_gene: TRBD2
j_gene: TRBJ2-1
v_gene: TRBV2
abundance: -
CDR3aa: CASTHRERGPYDYNEQFF
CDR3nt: TGTGCCAGCACACATCGGGAGCGGGGGCCCTACGATTACAATGAGCAGTTCTTC

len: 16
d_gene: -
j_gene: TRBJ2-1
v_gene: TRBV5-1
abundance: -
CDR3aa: CASSLVGGATYNEQFF
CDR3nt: TGCGCCAGCAGCTTGGTGGGGGGGGCTACCTACAATGAGCAGTTCTTC

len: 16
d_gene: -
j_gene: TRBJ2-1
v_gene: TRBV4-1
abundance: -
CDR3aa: CASSQVNGGPRYEQFF
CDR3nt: TGCGCCAGCAGCCAAGTTAACGGGGGGCCGAGGTATGAGCAGTTCTTC

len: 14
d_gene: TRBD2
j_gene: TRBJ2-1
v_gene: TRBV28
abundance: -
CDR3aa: CASSLAGKPNEQFF
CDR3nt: TGTGCCAGCAGTCTAGCGGGGAAGCCCAATGAGCAGTTCTTC

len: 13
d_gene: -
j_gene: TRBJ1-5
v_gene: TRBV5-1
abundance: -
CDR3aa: CASSSSEYEPQHF
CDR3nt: TGCGCCAGCAGTTCATCAGAATATGAGCCCCAGCATTTT

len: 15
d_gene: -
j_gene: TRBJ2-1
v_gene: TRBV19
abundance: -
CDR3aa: CASSISSTLYNEQFF
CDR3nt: TGTGCCAGTAGTATTTCGTCTACCCTCTACAATGAGCAGTTCTTC

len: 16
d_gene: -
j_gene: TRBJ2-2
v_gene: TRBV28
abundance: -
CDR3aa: CASSLGTGTITGELFF
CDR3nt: TGTGCCAGCAGTTTAGGAACAGGGACGATCACCGGGGAGCTGTTTTTT

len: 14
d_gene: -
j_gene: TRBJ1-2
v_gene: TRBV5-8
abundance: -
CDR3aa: CASSGGVRSDGYTF
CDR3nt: TGTGCCAGCAGCGGAGGGGTCAGATCCGATGGCTACACCTTC

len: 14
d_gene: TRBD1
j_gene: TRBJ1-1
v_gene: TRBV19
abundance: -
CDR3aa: CASSVRQGAAEAFF
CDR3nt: TGTGCCAGTAGTGTCCGACAGGGGGCGGCGGAAGCTTTCTTT

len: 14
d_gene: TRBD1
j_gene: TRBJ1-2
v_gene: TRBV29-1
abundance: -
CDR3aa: CSVATGVRNYGYTF
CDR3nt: TGCAGCGTCGCGACAGGGGTTAGGAACTATGGCTACACCTTC

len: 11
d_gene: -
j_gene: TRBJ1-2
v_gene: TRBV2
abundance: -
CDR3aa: CASRDSGGATF
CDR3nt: TGTGCCAGCCGGGACTCTGGAGGTGCGACCTTC